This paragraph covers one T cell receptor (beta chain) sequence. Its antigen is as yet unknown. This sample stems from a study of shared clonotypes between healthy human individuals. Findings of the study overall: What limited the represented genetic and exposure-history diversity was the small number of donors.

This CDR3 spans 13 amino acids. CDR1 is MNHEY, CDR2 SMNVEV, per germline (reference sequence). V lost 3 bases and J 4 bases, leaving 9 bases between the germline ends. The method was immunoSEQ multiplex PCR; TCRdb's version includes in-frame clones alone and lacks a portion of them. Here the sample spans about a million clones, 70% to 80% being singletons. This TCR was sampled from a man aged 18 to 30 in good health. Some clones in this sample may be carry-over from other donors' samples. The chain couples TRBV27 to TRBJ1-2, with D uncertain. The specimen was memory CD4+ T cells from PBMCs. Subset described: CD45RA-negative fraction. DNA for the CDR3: TGTGCCAGCAGTTTCGGTCAGGCCTATGGCTACACCTTC. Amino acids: CASSFGQAYGYTF.